These 11 T cell receptor beta chains came from one sample sequenced in a study of shared T cell receptors in the human thymus. The protocol was immunoSEQ multiplex PCR, while the TCRdb copy is restricted to in-frame clones and leaves out a portion. The sample yields approximately 660,000 clones, 88% seen once. The sample was also linked to a second study, of human thymus T cells.

The sequencing sample was made of thymocytes. Every receptor here comes from a boy less than two years old with a congenital heart defect.

The chain joins TRBV27 to TRBJ1-1, with 8 bases fitting TRBD1. With 7 bases clipped from V and 8 bases from J, the junction kept 12 bases outside the gene matches. The germline CDR1 and CDR2 sequences are MNHEY and SMNVEV (reference sequence). The CDR3 is made up of 14 amino acids. The DNA for the CDR3 is TGTGCCAGCACCGACCCGACAGGGGTGAAGGAAGCTTTCTTT. This sequence encodes CASTDPTGVKEAFF.

J is TRBJ2-1 and V is TRBV7-9; D remains unclear. V lost 2 bases to trimming and J lost 15 bases, with 17 bases between them. CDR1 and CDR2 (germline): SEHNR, FQNEAQ (reference sequence). This CDR3 has 13 amino acids. CDR3: CASSLSSPGISFF. The CDR3 nucleotides read TGTGCCAGCAGCTTATCGTCCCCGGGTATTTCGTTCTTC.

The rearrangement links TRBV6-4 to TRBJ1-1; 9 bases fit TRBD1. J gave up 1 base and V 7 bases, and 10 bases lay outside the gene matches. This CDR3 spans 16 amino acids. The V gene's germline CDR1 is MRHNA and CDR2 SNTAGT. The CDR3 bases are TGTGCCAGCAACAGGACAGGGGCCAAGTGGAACACTGAAGCTTTCTTT. Translation: CASNRTGAKWNTEAFF.

V usage is TRBV19 and J usage is TRBJ1-1; 10 bases fit TRBD1. Trimming at V came to 6 bases and at J to 4 bases, leaving 5 bases not matched to a gene. The CDR3 runs 14 residues. Germline V gene sequence: CDR1 LNHDA, CDR2 SQIVND (reference sequence). CDR3 sequence (DNA): TGTGCCAGTAGATGGGGACAGGGGTCCACTGAAGCTTTCTTT. This sequence encodes CASRWGQGSTEAFF.

The gene calls are TRBV4-2 and TRBJ2-3; 11 bases match TRBD2. Germline assignment: CDR1 LGHNA and CDR2 YNFKEQ. V was clipped by 1 base and J by 0 bases; unmatched bases: 6. The CDR3 runs to 18 residues. CDR3 in amino acids: CASSQVSLAGGSTDTQYF. CDR3 DNA: TGTGCCAGCAGCCAAGTCTCTCTAGCGGGAGGTAGCACAGATACGCAGTATTTT.

This clone was seen more than once but under ten times. The rearrangement links TRBV7-9 to TRBJ2-5; TRBD1 matches 9 bases. Germline CDR1 is SEHNR and CDR2 is FQNEAQ (reference sequence). The V segment lost 5 bases and the J segment 5 bases; nucleotides outside the gene matches: 15. The CDR3 is 17 residues long. CDR3 DNA sequence: TGTGCCAGCAGCACCCAACCGACGGACAGGGGAAGGGAGACCCAGTACTTC. Protein sequence: CASSTQPTDRGRETQYF.

The rearrangement links TRBV15 to TRBJ2-5; the D is unclear. The length of the CDR3 is 13 residues. Deletions cut 0 bases from V and 5 bases from J, with 7 bases between. Germline V gene sequence: CDR1 LNHNV, CDR2 YYDKDF (reference sequence). Here the CDR3 DNA reads TGTGCCACCAGCAGAGAGGAGTGGGAGACCCAGTACTTC. It is translated as CATSREEWETQYF.

The genes are TRBV5-4 and TRBJ2-7; 10 nucleotides match TRBD1. CDR3 length: 18 amino acids. Germline trimming cut 4 bases from V and 2 bases from J; bases unmatched to any gene: 15. Germline values: CDR1 SGHNT, CDR2 YYREEE (reference sequence). Written as DNA, the CDR3 is TGTGCCAGCAGCCGGGGACAGGGGCCGACGAGACGGACCTACGAGCAGTACTTC. Translating gives CASSRGQGPTRRTYEQYF.

This clone occurred once. The chain links TRBV5-6 to TRBJ2-1; TRBD2 matches 9 bases. Losses at the gene ends were 4 bases for V and 0 bases for J; bases not matched to a gene: 14. CDR3 length: 19 amino acids. Germline CDR1 reads SGHDT; CDR2 reads YYEEEE. The DNA of the CDR3 is TGTGCCAGCAGCCTATCGAGTAGCGGGAGAACGAGCTCCTACAATGAGCAGTTCTTC. This translates into CASSLSSSGRTSSYNEQFF. The whole variable domain, filled in from reference TRBV5-6 and TRBJ2-1, reads DAGVTQSPTHLIKTRGQQVTLRCSPKSGHDTVSWYQQALGQGPQFIFQYYEEEERQRGNFPDRFSGHQFPNYSSELNVNALLLGDSALYLCASSLSSSGRTSSYNEQFFGPGTRLTVL.

The chain joins TRBV5-4 to TRBJ1-2; 7 positions agree with TRBD1. Germline lookup yields CDR1 SGHNT and CDR2 YYREEE (reference sequence). The CDR3 covers 15 residues. The junction had 8 bases not matched to a gene; V was cut back by 4 bases and J by 2 bases. Written as DNA, the CDR3 is TGTGCCAGCAGCACCTTCCAACAGGGGAACTATGGCTACACCTTC. As protein: CASSTFQQGNYGYTF.

The CDR3, as DNA: TGCGCCAGCGCAGGGGGTAGCGGGAGGGCCGAGGAGACCCAGTACTTC. It specifies CASAGGSGRAEETQYF. The chain couples TRBV4-1 to TRBJ2-5, with 11 bases that match TRBD2. Germline V CDR1 and CDR2: MGHRA, YSYEKL. The CDR3 covers 16 residues. Losses at the gene ends were 8 bases for V and 5 bases for J; bases not matched to a gene: 13.